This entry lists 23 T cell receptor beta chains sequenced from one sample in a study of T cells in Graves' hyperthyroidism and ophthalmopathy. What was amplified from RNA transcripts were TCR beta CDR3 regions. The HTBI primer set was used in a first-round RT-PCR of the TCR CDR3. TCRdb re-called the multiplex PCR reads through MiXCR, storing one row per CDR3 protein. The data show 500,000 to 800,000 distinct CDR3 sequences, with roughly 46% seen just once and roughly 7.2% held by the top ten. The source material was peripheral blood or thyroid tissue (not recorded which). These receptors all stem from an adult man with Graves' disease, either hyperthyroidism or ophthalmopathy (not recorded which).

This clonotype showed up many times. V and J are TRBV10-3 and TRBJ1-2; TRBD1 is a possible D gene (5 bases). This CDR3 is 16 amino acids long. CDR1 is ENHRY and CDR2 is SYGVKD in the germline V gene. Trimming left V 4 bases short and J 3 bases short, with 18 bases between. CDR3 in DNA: TGTGCCATCAGTGCTAATATCAGGGTTGCGGACTATGGCTACACCTTC. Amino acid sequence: CAISANIRVADYGYTF.

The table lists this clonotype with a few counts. CDR3 coding DNA: TGTGCCAGCAGCTTAGAACGGGTGGATCAGCCCCAGCATTTT. Its protein product is CASSLERVDQPQHF. The chain recombines TRBV7-8 with TRBJ1-5, with D unresolved. CDR3 length: 14 residues. V gave up 1 base and J gave up 5 bases, with 9 bases separating them. CDR1 is SGHVS, CDR2 FQNEAQ, per germline.

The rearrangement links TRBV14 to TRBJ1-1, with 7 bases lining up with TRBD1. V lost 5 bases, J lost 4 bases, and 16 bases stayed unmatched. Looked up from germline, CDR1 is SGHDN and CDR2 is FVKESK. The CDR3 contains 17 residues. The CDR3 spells CASSVSGTATDSTEAFF. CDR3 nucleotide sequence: TGTGCCAGCAGCGTTTCCGGGACAGCGACGGATAGCACTGAAGCTTTCTTT. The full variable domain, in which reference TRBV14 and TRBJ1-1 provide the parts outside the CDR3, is EAGVTQFPSHSVIEKGQTVTLRCDPISGHDNLYWYRRVMGKEIKFLLHFVKESKQDESGMPNNRFLAERTGGTYSTLKVQPAELEDSGVYFCASSVSGTATDSTEAFFGQGTRLTVV.

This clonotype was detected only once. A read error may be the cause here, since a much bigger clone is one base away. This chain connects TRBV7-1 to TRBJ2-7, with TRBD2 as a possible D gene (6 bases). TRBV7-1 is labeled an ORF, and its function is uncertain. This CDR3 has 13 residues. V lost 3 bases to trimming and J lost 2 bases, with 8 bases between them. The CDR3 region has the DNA TGTGCCAGCAGCTCCGCGGGGCCCTACGAGCAGTACTTC. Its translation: CASSSAGPYEQYF.

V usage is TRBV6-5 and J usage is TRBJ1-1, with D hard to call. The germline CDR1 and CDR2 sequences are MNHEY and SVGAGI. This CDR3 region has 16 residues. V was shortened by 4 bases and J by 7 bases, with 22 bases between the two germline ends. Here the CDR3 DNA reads TGTGCCAGCAGTTTGAATGCCCACGCCGAGGTGAGTGAAGCTTTCTTT. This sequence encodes CASSLNAHAEVSEAFF.

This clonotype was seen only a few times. CDR3 bases: TGCAGTGCTAGATCTGCCCGCTATGGCTACACCTTC. Translation: CSARSARYGYTF. V usage is TRBV20-1 and J usage is TRBJ1-2; D is ambiguous. Germline-derived CDR1 and CDR2 are DFQATT and SNEGSKA (reference sequence). Trimming shortened V by 2 bases and J by 4 bases, and 8 bases separated the two germline ends. This CDR3 has 12 residues.

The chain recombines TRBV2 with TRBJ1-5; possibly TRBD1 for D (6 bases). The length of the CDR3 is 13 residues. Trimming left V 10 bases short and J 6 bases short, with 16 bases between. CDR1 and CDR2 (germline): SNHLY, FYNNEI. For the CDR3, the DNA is TGTGCCACCCACGACGGGGGGCCTCAGCCCCAGCATTTT. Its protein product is CATHDGGPQPQHF.

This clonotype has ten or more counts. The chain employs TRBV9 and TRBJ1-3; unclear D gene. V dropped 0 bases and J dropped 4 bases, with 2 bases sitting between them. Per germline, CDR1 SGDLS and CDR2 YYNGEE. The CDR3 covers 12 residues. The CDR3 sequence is CASSVVGNTIYF. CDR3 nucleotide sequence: TGTGCCAGCAGCGTAGTGGGAAACACCATATATTTT.

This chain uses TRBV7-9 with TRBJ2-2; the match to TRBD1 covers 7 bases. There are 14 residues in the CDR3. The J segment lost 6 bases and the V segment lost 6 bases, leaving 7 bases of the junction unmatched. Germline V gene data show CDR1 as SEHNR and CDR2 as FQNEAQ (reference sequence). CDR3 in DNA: TGTGCCAGCAGGGGTGGACAGGCCGCCGGGGAGCTGTTTTTT. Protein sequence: CASRGGQAAGELFF.

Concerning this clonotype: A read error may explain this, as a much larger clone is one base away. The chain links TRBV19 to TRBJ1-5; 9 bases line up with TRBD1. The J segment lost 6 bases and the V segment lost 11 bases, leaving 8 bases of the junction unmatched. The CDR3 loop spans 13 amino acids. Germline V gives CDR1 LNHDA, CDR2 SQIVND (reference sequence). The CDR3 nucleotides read TGTGCCGGCAACAGACAGGGGGGTCAGCCCCAGCATTTT. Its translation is CAGNRQGGQPQHF.

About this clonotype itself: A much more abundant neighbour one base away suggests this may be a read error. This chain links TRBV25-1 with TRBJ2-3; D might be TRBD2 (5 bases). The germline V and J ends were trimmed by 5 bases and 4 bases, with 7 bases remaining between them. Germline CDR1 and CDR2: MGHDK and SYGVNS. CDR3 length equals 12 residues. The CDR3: CASSYGADTQYF. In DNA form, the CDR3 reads TGTGCCAGCAGTTACGGGGCAGATACGCAGTATTTT.

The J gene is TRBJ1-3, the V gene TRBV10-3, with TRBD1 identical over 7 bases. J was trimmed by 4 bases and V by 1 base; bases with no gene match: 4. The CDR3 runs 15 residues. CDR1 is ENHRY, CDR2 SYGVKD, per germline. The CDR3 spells CAISEFEGAGNTIYF. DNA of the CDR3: TGTGCCATCAGTGAGTTCGAGGGGGCCGGAAACACCATATATTTT.

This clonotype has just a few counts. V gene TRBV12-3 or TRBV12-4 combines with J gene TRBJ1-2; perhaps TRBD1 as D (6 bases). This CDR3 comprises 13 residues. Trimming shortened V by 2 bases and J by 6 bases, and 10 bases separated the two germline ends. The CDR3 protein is CASSLRGGNGYTF. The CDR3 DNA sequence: TGTGCCAGCAGTTTAAGAGGGGGAAATGGCTACACCTTC.

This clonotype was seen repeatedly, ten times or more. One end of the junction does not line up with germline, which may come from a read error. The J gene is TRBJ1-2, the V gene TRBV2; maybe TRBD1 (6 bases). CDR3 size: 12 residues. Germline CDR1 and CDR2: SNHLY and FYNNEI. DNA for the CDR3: TGTGCCAGCAGTGAACCTGACAGGTGGATAGTCTTC. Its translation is CASSEPDRWIVF. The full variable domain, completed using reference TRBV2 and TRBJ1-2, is EPEVTQTPSHQVTQMGQEVILRCVPISNHLYFYWYRQILGQKVEFLVSFYNNEISEKSEIFDDQFSVERPDGSNFTLKIRSTKLEDSAMYFCASSEPDRWIVFGSGTRLTVV.

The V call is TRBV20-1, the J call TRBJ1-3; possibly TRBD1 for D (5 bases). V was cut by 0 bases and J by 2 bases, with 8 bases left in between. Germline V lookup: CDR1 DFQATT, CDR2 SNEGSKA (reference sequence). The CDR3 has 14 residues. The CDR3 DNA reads TGCAGTGCTAGAGAAGGGGTAGCTGGAAACACCATATATTTT. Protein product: CSAREGVAGNTIYF.

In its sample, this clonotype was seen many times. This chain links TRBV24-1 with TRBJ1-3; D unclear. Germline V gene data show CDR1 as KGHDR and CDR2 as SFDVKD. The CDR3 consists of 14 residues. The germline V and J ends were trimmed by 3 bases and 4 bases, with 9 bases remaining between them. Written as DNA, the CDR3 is TGTGCCACCAGTGATAGGAGAGCCGGAAACACCATATATTTT. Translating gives CATSDRRAGNTIYF.

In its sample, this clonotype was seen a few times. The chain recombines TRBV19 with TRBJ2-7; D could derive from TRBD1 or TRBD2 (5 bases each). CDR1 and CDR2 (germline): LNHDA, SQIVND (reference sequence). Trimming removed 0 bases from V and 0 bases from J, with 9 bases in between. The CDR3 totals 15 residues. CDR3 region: CASSIDGTDSYEQYF. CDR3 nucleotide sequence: TGTGCCAGTAGTATAGATGGGACCGACTCCTACGAGCAGTACTTC.

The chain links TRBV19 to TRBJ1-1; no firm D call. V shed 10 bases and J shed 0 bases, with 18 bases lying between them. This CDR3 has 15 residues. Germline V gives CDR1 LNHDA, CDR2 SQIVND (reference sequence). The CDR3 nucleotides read TGTGCCACTACCTATGAAAGAGACATGAACACTGAAGCTTTCTTT. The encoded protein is CATTYERDMNTEAFF.

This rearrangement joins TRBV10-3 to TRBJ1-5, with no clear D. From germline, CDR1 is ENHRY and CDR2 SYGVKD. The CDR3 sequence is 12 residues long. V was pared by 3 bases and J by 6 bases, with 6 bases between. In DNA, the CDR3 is TGTGCCATCAGTGACTATTCTCAGCCCCAGCATTTT. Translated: CAISDYSQPQHF.

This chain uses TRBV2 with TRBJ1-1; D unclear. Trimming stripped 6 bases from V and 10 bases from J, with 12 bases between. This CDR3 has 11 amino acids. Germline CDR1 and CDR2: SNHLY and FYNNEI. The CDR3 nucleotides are TGTGCCAGCAGCCATAGGGCCCGAGCTTTCTTT. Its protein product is CASSHRARAFF.

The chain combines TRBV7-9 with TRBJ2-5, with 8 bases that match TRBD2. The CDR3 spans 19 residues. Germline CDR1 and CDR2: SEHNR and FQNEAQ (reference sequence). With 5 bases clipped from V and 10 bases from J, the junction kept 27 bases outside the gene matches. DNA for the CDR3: TGTGCCAGCAGCCAAGAATTCGGAGGGGGGTTGACTAGCGCGGCGGACCAGTACTTC. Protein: CASSQEFGGGLTSAADQYF.

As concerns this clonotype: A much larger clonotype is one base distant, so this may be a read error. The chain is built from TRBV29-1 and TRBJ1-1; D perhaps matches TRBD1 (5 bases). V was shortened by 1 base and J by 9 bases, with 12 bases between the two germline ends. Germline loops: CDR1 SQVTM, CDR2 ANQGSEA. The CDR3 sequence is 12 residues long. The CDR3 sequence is CSVEGGEMKAFF. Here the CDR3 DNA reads TGCAGCGTTGAAGGGGGCGAGATGAAAGCTTTCTTT.

CDR3 sequence reads: CASSVAPGDSPLHF. As DNA, the CDR3 is TGTGCCAGCAGCGTAGCTCCGGGGGATTCACCCCTCCACTTT. The chain uses TRBV9 and TRBJ1-6, with D possibly TRBD1 on 5 matching bases. Germline CDR1 and CDR2: SGDLS and YYNGEE. The CDR3 is made up of 14 amino acids. V gave up 0 bases and J gave up 8 bases, with 9 bases separating them.